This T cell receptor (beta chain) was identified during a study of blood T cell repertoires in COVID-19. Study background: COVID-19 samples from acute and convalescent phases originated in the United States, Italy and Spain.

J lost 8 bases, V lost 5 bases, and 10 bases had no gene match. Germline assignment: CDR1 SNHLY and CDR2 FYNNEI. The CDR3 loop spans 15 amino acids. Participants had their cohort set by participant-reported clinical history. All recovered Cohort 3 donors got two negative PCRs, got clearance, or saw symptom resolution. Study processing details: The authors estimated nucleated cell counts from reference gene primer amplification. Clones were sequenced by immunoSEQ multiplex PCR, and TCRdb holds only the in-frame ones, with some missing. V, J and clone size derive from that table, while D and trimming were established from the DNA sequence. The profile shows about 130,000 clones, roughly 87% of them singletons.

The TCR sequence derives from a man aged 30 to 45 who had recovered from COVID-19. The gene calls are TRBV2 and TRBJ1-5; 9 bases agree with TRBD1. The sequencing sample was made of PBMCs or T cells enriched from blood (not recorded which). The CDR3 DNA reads TGTGCCAGCAGTAGCGAGAACAGGGGGCAGGAGCCCCAGCATTTT. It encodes CASSSENRGQEPQHF.